One sample yielded the 17 T cell receptor beta chains listed below, sequenced in a study of T cell responses to AZD1222 COVID-19 vaccine. Measured with immunoSEQ multiplex PCR; TCRdb has only the in-frame clones, and not every one. The sample contains about 180,000 clones, roughly 91% of which appear only once. Sequenced material: peripheral blood, taken 28 days after the second AZD1222 dose. Receptor source: an adult who received the AZD1222 COVID-19 vaccine.

The V call is TRBV30, the J call TRBJ1-2; tentatively, D is TRBD1 (6 bases). Germline lookup yields CDR1 GTSNPN and CDR2 SVGIG (reference sequence). This CDR3 spans 16 amino acids. V was pared by 3 bases and J by 1 base, with 18 bases between. CDR3 residues: CAWSRMGATDNYGYTF. CDR3 DNA: TGTGCCTGGAGCCGAATGGGGGCGACCGATAACTATGGCTACACCTTC.

The V and J genes are TRBV7-9 and TRBJ1-1, with D unclear. From germline, CDR1 is SEHNR and CDR2 FQNEAQ (reference sequence). The CDR3 totals 14 residues. Trimming left V 5 bases short and J 1 base short, with 11 bases between. The CDR3 protein is CASSKDTKNTEAFF. The CDR3 DNA is TGTGCCAGCAGCAAAGACACCAAGAACACTGAAGCTTTCTTT.

This clone was detected a few times. The J gene is TRBJ2-2, the V gene TRBV21-1; TRBD2 reflects the table's D call only, with no check against the DNA. TRBV21-1 counts as a pseudogene. The CDR3 loop spans 12 amino acids. As DNA, the CDR3 is TGTGCCAGCAGCAAGAACTCCGGGGAGCTGTTTTTT. This translates into CASSKNSGELFF.

The chain uses TRBV5-4 and TRBJ2-7; D is perhaps TRBD2 (6 bases). Trimming left V 1 base short and J 2 bases short, with 10 bases between. Germline V gene data show CDR1 as SGHNT and CDR2 as YYREEE (reference sequence). The CDR3 covers 14 residues. CDR3 sequence: CASSLRGGAYEQYF. Written as DNA, the CDR3 is TGTGCCAGCAGCTTGAGGGGAGGTGCCTACGAGCAGTACTTC.

The gene calls are TRBV7-9 and TRBJ2-5, with TRBD2 as a possible D gene (5 bases). CDR1 is SEHNR and CDR2 is FQNEAQ in the germline V gene (reference sequence). CDR3 length: 14 amino acids. Trimming removed 4 bases from V and 10 bases from J, with 19 bases in between. CDR3 amino acids: CASSSRTGPMIQYF. CDR3 DNA sequence: TGTGCCAGCAGCTCCCGGACTGGCCCCATGATCCAGTACTTC.

This clone was recorded only once. The chain links TRBV5-1 to TRBJ2-1; TRBD1 might be the D (6 bases). Germline values: CDR1 SGHRS, CDR2 YFSETQ. The CDR3 runs 16 residues. Between the trimmed V and J ends, which lost 4 bases and 2 bases, there was a span of 16 bases. The CDR3 sequence: CASSRGSGTTYNEQFF. The CDR3 nucleotides read TGCGCCAGCAGCCGGGGCTCCGGGACAACCTACAATGAGCAGTTCTTC.

This clone occurred once. This sequence joins TRBV2 and TRBJ2-3, with 7 bases aligning to TRBD2. After removal of 4 bases from V and 2 bases from J, the junction contained 9 bases not matched to a gene. This CDR3 is 16 amino acids long. Germline CDR1 reads SNHLY; CDR2 reads FYNNEI. The CDR3 spells CASSAELASYTDTQYF. CDR3 nucleotides: TGTGCCAGCAGTGCCGAACTAGCGAGCTACACAGATACGCAGTATTTT.

This clone appeared once. The J gene is TRBJ2-2, the V gene TRBV2, with D perhaps matching TRBD1 or TRBD2 (5 bases each). Germline lookup yields CDR1 SNHLY and CDR2 FYNNEI. This CDR3 comprises 14 residues. The V end was cut by 8 bases, the J end by 2 bases, with 12 bases between. The CDR3 spells CASRGDANTGELFF. The CDR3 region has the DNA TGTGCCAGCCGAGGGGACGCTAACACCGGGGAGCTGTTTTTT.

This sequence joins TRBV28 and TRBJ2-7, with TRBD1 matching 7 bases. Trimming at V came to 3 bases and at J to 1 base, leaving 3 bases not matched to a gene. Germline loops: CDR1 MDHEN, CDR2 SYDVKM. This CDR3 is built from 14 residues. The CDR3 coding sequence is TGTGCCAGCAGTTTTTGGACAGGTTCCTACGAGCAGTACTTC. Its protein is CASSFWTGSYEQYF.

The CDR3 reads CASSFQNTGELFF. The CDR3 DNA reads as TGTGCCAGCAGCTTTCAGAACACCGGGGAGCTGTTTTTT. V and J are TRBV11-2 and TRBJ2-2; the D is unclear. Germline loops: CDR1 SGHAT, CDR2 FQNNGV. Trimming removed 3 bases from V and 1 base from J, with 3 bases in between. This CDR3 spans 13 amino acids.

The J gene is TRBJ1-2, the V gene TRBV2; 7 nucleotides match TRBD1. Germline lookup yields CDR1 SNHLY and CDR2 FYNNEI. Germline trimming cut 5 bases from V and 3 bases from J; bases unmatched to any gene: 3. This CDR3 is 13 amino acids long. The CDR3 region is CASSPGGDYGYTF. The DNA for the CDR3 is TGTGCCAGCAGTCCAGGGGGGGACTATGGCTACACCTTC.

The DNA of the CDR3 is TGTGCCAGCATCCCGGACAGCTCTGGAAACACCATATATTTT. It encodes CASIPDSSGNTIYF. The chain employs TRBV6-5 and TRBJ1-3; D might be TRBD1 (6 bases). CDR1 and CDR2 from the germline V gene are MNHEY and SVGAGI. The CDR3 totals 14 residues. Trimming removed 7 bases from V and 0 bases from J, with 10 bases in between.

This clone was seen more than once but under ten times. The chain joins TRBV7-6 to TRBJ1-6, with 10 bases that match TRBD1. The junction had 7 bases not matched to a gene; V was cut back by 6 bases and J by 8 bases. This CDR3 has 15 amino acids. CDR1 is SGHVS, CDR2 FNYEAQ, per germline. The CDR3 here is CASSLRGTGDSPLHF. The CDR3 DNA reads as TGTGCCAGCAGTCTTAGAGGGACAGGGGATTCACCCCTCCACTTT. The variable domain in full, with the rest retrieved from reference TRBV7-6 and TRBJ1-6, is GAGVSQSPRYKVTKRGQDVALRCDPISGHVSLYWYRQALGQGPEFLTYFNYEAQQDKSGLPNDRFSAERPEGSISTLTIQRTEQRDSAMYRCASSLRGTGDSPLHFGNGTRLTVT.

The chain uses TRBV11-3 and TRBJ2-1; no reliable D call. V lost 5 bases and J lost 6, with 11 bases in between. Germline V gene sequence: CDR1 SGHNT, CDR2 YENEEA. This CDR3 has 13 residues. The CDR3 coding sequence is TGTGCCAGCAGCCCGTCCGCGGCCAATGAGCAGTTCTTC. It codes for CASSPSAANEQFF.

The genes are TRBV5-1 and TRBJ2-3; 10 bases fit TRBD2. V shed 2 bases, J shed 5 bases, and the junction held 5 bases outside the gene matches. This CDR3 is 15 amino acids long. Germline loops: CDR1 SGHRS, CDR2 YFSETQ. The DNA for the CDR3 is TGCGCCAGCAGCTTTACTAGCGGGGTGAAAGATACGCAGTATTTT. This gives the protein CASSFTSGVKDTQYF.

This clone was observed once. The chain combines TRBV29-1 with TRBJ2-5; weak D call: TRBD2 (6 bases). Germline V gene sequence: CDR1 SQVTM, CDR2 ANQGSEA. This CDR3 has 12 residues. V gave up 3 bases and J gave up 7 bases, with 12 bases separating them. CDR3 amino acids: CSVETVGGTQYF. CDR3 DNA sequence: TGCAGCGTTGAGACAGTGGGGGGGACCCAGTACTTC. Full variable domain (outside the CDR3, taken from reference TRBV29-1 and TRBJ2-5): SAVISQKPSRDICQRGTSLTIQCQVDSQVTMMFWYRQQPGQSLTLIATANQGSEATYESGFVIDKFPISRPNLTFSTLTVSNMSPEDSSIYLCSVETVGGTQYFGPGTRLLVL.

The chain carries TRBV2 and TRBJ2-7, with TRBD2 matching over 15 bases. The CDR3 covers 19 residues. CDR1 and CDR2 (germline): SNHLY, FYNNEI. The V segment lost 6 bases and the J segment 6 bases; nucleotides outside the gene matches: 18. CDR3 coding DNA: TGTGCCAGCAGCCTCCGTACGGGACTAGCGGGAGGAGGTGTAGGCGAGCAGTACTTC. Translating gives CASSLRTGLAGGGVGEQYF.